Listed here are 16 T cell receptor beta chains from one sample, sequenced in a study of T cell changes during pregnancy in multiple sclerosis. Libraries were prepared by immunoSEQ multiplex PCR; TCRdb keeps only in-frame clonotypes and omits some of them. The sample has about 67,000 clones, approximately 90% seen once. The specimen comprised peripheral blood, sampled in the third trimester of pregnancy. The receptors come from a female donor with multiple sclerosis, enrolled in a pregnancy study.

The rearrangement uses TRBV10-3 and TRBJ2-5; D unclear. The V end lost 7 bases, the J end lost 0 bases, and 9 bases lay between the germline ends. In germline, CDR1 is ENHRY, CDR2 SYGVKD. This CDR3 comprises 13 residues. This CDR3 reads CAIKRGYQETQYF. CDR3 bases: TGTGCCATCAAACGCGGATACCAAGAGACCCAGTACTTC.

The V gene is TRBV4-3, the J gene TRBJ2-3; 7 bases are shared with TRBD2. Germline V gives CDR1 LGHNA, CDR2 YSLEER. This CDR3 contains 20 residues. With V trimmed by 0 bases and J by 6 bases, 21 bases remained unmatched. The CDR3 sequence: CASSQEPRWKRGIGMDTQYF. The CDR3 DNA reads TGCGCCAGCAGCCAAGAACCCAGGTGGAAGCGGGGCATCGGGATGGATACGCAGTATTTT.

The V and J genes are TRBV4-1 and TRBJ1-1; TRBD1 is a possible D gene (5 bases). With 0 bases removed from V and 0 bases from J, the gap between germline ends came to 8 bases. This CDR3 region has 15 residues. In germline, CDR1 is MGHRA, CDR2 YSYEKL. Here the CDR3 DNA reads TGCGCCAGCAGCCAAGAGGTCAGGGTGAACACTGAAGCTTTCTTT. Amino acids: CASSQEVRVNTEAFF.

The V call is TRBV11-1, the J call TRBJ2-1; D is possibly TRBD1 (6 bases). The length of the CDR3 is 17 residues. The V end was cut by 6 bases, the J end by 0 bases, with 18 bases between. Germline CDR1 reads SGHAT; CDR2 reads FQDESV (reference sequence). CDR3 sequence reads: CASSRSRQDSSYNEQFF. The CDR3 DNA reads TGTGCCAGCAGTCGCTCTCGACAGGATAGCTCCTACAATGAGCAGTTCTTC.

The CDR3 here is CASSELSRQGIGTEAFF. Written as DNA, the CDR3 is TGCGCCAGCAGTGAGTTATCGAGACAGGGAATTGGAACTGAAGCTTTCTTT. J is TRBJ1-1 and V is TRBV10-2; 7 nucleotides match TRBD1. The length of the CDR3 is 17 residues. Germline trimming cut 1 base from V and 5 bases from J; bases unmatched to any gene: 13. Per germline, CDR1 WSHSY and CDR2 SAAADI.

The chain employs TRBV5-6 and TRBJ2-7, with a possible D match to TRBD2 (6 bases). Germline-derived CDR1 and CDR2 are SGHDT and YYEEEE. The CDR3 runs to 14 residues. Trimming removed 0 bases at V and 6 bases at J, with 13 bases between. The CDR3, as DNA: TGTGCCAGCAGCTTGGGGCCTACGGGACTCGAGCAGTACTTC. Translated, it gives CASSLGPTGLEQYF.

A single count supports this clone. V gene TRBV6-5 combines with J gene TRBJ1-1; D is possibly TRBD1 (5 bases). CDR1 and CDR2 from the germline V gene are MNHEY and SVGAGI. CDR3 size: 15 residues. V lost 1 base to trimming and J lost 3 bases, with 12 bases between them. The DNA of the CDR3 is TGTGCCAGCAGTTACTTCCGGACCAGGGACACTGAAGCTTTCTTT. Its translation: CASSYFRTRDTEAFF.

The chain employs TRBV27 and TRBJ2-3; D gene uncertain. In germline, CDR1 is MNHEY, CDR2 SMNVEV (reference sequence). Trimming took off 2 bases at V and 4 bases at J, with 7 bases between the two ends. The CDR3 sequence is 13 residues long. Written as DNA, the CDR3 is TGTGCCAGCAGTTTACGGTCCCCAGATACGCAGTATTTT. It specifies CASSLRSPDTQYF.

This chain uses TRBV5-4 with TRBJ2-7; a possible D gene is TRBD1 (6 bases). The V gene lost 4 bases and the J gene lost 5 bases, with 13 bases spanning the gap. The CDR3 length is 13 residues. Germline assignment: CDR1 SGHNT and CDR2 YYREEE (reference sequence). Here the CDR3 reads CASSADTGNEQYF. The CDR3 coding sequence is TGTGCCAGCAGCGCCGATACAGGGAACGAGCAGTACTTC. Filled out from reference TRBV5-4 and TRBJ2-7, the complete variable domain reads ETGVTQSPTHLIKTRGQQVTLRCSSQSGHNTVSWYQQALGQGPQFIFQYYREEENGRGNFPPRFSGLQFPNYSSELNVNALELDDSALYLCASSADTGNEQYFGPGTRLTVT.

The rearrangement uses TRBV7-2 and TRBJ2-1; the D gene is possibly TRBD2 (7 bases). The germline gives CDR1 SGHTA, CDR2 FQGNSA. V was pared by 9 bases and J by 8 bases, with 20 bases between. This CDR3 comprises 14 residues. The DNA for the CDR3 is TGTGCCAGTAGGGAGGGGGGGGCCTTATATGAGCAGTTCTTC. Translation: CASREGGALYEQFF.

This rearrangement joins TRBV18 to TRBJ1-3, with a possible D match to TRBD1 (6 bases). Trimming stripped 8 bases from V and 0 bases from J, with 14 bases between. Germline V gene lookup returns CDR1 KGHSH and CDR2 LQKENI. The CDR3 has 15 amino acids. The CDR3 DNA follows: TGTGCCAGCACTACAGGGTTCGACTCTGGAAACACCATATATTTT. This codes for CASTTGFDSGNTIYF.

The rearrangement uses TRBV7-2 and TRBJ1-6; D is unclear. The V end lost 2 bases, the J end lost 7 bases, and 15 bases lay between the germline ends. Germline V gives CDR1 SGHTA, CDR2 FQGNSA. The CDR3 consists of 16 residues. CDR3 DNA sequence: TGTGCCAGCAGCTTAATTATTCGCCCCCAGAATTCACCCCTCCACTTT. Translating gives CASSLIIRPQNSPLHF.

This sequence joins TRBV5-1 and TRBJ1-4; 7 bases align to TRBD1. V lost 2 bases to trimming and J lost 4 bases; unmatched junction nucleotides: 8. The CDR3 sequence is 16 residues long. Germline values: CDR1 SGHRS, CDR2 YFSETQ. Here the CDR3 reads CASSLNPGQSNEKLFF. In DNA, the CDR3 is TGCGCCAGCAGCTTAAATCCGGGACAGAGTAATGAAAAACTGTTTTTT.

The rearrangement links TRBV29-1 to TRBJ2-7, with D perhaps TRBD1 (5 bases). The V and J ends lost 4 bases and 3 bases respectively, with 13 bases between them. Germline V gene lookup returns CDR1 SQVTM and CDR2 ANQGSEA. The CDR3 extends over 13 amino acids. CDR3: CSVANRRIYEQYF. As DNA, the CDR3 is TGCAGCGTTGCCAACAGGCGGATCTACGAGCAGTACTTC.

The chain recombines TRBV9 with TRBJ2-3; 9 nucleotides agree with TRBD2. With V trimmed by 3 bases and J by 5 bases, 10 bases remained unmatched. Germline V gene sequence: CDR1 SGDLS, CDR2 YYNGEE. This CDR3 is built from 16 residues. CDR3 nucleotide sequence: TGTGCCAGCAGCGCGCCCATCGGCGGGAGGGAAGATACGCAGTATTTT. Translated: CASSAPIGGREDTQYF.

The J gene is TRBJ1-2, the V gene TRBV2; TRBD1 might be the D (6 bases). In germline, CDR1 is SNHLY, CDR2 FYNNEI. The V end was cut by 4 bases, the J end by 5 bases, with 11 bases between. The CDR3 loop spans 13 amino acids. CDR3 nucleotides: TGTGCCAGCAGTGTACAGGGTGGGTATGGCTACACCTTC. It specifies CASSVQGGYGYTF. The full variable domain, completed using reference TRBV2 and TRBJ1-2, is EPEVTQTPSHQVTQMGQEVILRCVPISNHLYFYWYRQILGQKVEFLVSFYNNEISEKSEIFDDQFSVERPDGSNFTLKIRSTKLEDSAMYFCASSVQGGYGYTFGSGTRLTVV.